This T cell receptor beta chain appears in the sequencing data of a study of T cells in Graves' hyperthyroidism and ophthalmopathy. TCR beta CDR3 regions were amplified from RNA transcripts. HTBI primers drove first-round RT-PCR of the TCR CDR3. One entry per CDR3 protein results from TCRdb running MiXCR on the multiplex PCR reads. The sample lists approximately 710,000 distinct CDR3 sequences; approximately 15% were seen once. This clonotype was detected only a few times. Trimming removed 0 bases from V and 3 bases from J; junction bases left unmatched: 7. Germline V gene sequence: CDR1 GTSNPN, CDR2 SVGIG (reference sequence). This CDR3 is 16 amino acids long.

The receptor was isolated from a man aged 50 to 60 with Graves' hyperthyroidism. The material sequenced was blood. The rearrangement uses TRBV30 and TRBJ2-7, with TRBD2 identical over 11 bases. The CDR3 is CAWSVKLAGGVYEQYF. CDR3 DNA sequence: TGTGCCTGGAGTGTAAAGCTAGCGGGAGGCGTCTACGAGCAGTACTTC.